The rows below give T cell receptor beta chains drawn from one sample of a study of blood T cell repertoires in COVID-19. The table came from immunoSEQ multiplex PCR; TCRdb's copy has only in-frame clones and leaves some out. The data contain fewer than 350,000 clones, approximately 83% of them singletons. Specimen: PBMCs or T cells enriched from blood (not recorded which). The source of these receptors is a woman aged 40 to 50 with acute COVID-19. The conserved cysteine and the conserved F or W are not part of the CDR3 here.

V	J	CDR3
TRBV7-2	TRBJ1-2	ASSAPGQTNYGYT
TRBV9	TRBJ2-3	ASSVEGRDTQY
TRBV15	TRBJ1-2	ATNRDRAAGNYGYT
TRBV5-1	TRBJ2-1	ASSLHVTSGGRDEQF
TRBV7-3	TRBJ1-2	ASSPTGTTGGGYT
TRBV5-8	TRBJ2-5	ASSAAGGVETQY
TRBV6-4	TRBJ2-2	ASSEPPRNTGELF
TRBV6-5	TRBJ2-5	ASRPTTGMETQY
TRBV4-3	TRBJ1-1	ASSQDSGHSGAF
TRBV3-1/TRBV3-2	TRBJ1-1	ASSNTGGITEAF
TRBV9	TRBJ1-3	ASSEQGRTGNTIY
TRBV28	TRBJ1-2	ASSPQGTGGEGYT
TRBV5-1	TRBJ2-7	ASSTKDRGLGEQY
TRBV6-2/TRBV6-3	TRBJ1-4	ASSYQDRATNEKLF
TRBV7-9	TRBJ2-5	ASSSQYQETQY
TRBV19	TRBJ1-5	ASSIDVNGLTSNQPQH
TRBV19	TRBJ2-3	ASSILTSGTDTQY
TRBV18	TRBJ2-7	ASSPGTGLSYEQY
TRBV19	TRBJ1-1	ASSMARGLGGAF
TRBV10-3	TRBJ2-7	AISGRTAQGSYEQY
TRBV5-1	TRBJ2-3	ASGRSGDPRDTQY
TRBV7-2	TRBJ1-2	ASSLGFRGIGANYGYT
TRBV21-1	TRBJ1-4	ASSKGRPSEEEKLF
TRBV10-2	TRBJ1-1	ASVSRANTEAF
TRBV28	TRBJ2-6	ASSSGLASSGANVLT
TRBV18	TRBJ2-7	ASSLDRHYEQY
TRBV27	TRBJ2-5	ASSATGKETQY
TRBV28	TRBJ1-1	ASRPLGGAEAF
TRBV27	TRBJ1-2	ASTAGKDYGYT
TRBV5-4	TRBJ2-3	ASSRTGLGADTQY
TRBV5-1	TRBJ2-1	ASSSKSQGGEQF
TRBV27	TRBJ1-1	ASSLRRGGEAF